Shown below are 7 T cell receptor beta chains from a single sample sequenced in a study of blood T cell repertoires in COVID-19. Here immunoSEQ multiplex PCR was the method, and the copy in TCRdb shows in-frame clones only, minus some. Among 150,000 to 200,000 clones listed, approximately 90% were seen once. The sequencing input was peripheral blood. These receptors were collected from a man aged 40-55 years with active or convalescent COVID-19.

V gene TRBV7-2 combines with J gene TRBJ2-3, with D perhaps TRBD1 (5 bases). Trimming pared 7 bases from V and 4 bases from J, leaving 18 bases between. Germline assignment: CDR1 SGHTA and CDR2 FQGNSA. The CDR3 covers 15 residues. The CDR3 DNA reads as TGTGCCAGCAACCTTTATTTGGGGCGACCAGATACGCAGTATTTT. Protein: CASNLYLGRPDTQYF. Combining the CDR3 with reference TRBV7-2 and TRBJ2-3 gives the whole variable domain GAGVSQSPSNKVTEKGKDVELRCDPISGHTALYWYRQSLGQGLEFLIYFQGNSAPDKSGLPSDRFSAERTGGSVSTLTIQRTQQEDSAVYLCASNLYLGRPDTQYFGPGTRLTVL.

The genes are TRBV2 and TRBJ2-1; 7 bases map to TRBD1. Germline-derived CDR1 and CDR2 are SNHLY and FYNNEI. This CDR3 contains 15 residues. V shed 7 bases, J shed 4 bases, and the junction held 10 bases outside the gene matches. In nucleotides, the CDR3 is TGTGCCAGCACCGAAGACAGGGTCCTGTACAATGAGCAGTTCTTC. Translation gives CASTEDRVLYNEQFF.

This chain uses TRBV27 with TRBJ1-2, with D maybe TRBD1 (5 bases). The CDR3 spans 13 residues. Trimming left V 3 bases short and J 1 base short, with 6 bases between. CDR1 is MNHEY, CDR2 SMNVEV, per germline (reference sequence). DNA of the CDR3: TGTGCCAGCAGTTTGACAGTTAACTATGGCTACACCTTC. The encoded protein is CASSLTVNYGYTF.

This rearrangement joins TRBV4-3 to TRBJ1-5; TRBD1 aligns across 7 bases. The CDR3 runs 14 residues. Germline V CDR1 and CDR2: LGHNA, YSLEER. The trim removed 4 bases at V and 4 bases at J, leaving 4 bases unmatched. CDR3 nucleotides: TGCGCCAGCAGCCGGAGACAGGGTAATCAGCCCCAGCATTTT. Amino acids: CASSRRQGNQPQHF.

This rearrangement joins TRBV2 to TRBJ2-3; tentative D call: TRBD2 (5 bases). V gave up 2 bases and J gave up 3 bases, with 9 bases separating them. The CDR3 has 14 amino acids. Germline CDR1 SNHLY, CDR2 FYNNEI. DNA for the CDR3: TGTGCCAGCAGTGAATTAAGGAGGACAGATACGCAGTATTTT. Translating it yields CASSELRRTDTQYF.

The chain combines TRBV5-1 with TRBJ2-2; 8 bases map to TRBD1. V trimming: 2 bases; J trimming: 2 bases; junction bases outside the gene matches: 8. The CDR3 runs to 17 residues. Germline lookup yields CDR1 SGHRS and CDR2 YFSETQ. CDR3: CASSFQGAATNTGELFF. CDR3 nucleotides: TGCGCCAGCAGCTTCCAGGGGGCAGCAACAAACACCGGGGAGCTGTTTTTT.

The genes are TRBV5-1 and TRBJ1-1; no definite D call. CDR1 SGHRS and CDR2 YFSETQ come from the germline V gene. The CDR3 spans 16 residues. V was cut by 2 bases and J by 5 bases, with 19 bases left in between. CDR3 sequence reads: CASSFSVHPLETEAFF. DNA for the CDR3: TGCGCCAGCAGCTTCTCCGTACACCCCTTGGAGACTGAAGCTTTCTTT.